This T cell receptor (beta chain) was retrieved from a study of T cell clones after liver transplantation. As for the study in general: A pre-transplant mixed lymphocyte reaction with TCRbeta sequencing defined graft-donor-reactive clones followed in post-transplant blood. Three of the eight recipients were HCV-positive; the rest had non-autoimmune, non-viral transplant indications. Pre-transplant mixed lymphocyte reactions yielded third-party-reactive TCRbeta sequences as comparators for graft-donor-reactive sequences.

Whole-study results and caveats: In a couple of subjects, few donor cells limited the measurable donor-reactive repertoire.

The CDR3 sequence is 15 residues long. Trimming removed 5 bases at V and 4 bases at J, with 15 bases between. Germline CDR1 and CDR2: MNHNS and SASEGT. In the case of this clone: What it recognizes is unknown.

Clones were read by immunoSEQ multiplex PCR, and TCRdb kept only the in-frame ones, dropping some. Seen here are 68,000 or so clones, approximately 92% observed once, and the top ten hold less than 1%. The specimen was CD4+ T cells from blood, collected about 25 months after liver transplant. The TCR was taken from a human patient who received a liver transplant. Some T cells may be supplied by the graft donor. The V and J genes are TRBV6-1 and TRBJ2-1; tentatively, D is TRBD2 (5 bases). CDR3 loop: CASSTGLFYYNEQFF. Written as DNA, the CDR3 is TGTGCCAGCAGTACCGGACTTTTTTATTACAATGAGCAGTTCTTC.